A single sample is the source of the 27 T cell receptor beta chains below, sequenced in a study of blood T cell repertoires in COVID-19. Sequenced by immunoSEQ multiplex PCR; TCRdb stores in-frame clones only, minus some. The sample records about 190,000 clones, roughly 80% being singletons. Material for sequencing was peripheral blood. These receptors were obtained from a woman between 50 and 59 years old with acute or convalescent COVID-19.

This chain uses TRBV11-2 with TRBJ2-7, with D perhaps TRBD2 (6 bases). There are 16 residues in the CDR3. CDR1 SGHAT and CDR2 FQNNGV come from the germline V gene. Between the trimmed V and J ends, which lost 6 bases and 2 bases, there was a span of 20 bases. CDR3 region: CASSLKGRTETYEQYF. CDR3 bases: TGTGCCAGCAGTCTCAAGGGGAGGACGGAAACCTACGAGCAGTACTTC.

The rearrangement joins TRBV12-3 or TRBV12-4 to TRBJ1-3, with D uncertain. This CDR3 is built from 13 residues. V lost 5 bases and J 0 bases, leaving 5 bases between the germline ends. The CDR3 region has the DNA TGTGCCAGCAGTCCTAGCTCTGGAAACACCATATATTTT. This codes for CASSPSSGNTIYF.

The chain couples TRBV6-1 to TRBJ1-3; D is perhaps TRBD1 (6 bases). Looked up from germline, CDR1 is MNHNS and CDR2 is SASEGT. Trimming pared 3 bases from V and 0 bases from J, leaving 15 bases between. This CDR3 has 17 amino acids. The CDR3: CASSDPGHPSSGNTIYF. As DNA, the CDR3 is TGTGCCAGCAGTGACCCGGGACACCCAAGCTCTGGAAACACCATATATTTT.

V is TRBV11-2 and J is TRBJ1-2; D is uncertain. V was clipped by 1 base and J by 13 bases, with 16 bases between them. The CDR3 totals 13 residues. Germline values: CDR1 SGHAT, CDR2 FQNNGV. CDR3 in DNA: TGTGCCAGCAGCTTAGTAGCGGGGAAAGGTCGCACCTTC. The encoded protein is CASSLVAGKGRTF.

This rearrangement joins TRBV5-1 to TRBJ1-6; 10 bases agree with TRBD1. This CDR3 contains 18 residues. Germline CDR1 reads SGHRS; CDR2 reads YFSETQ. Trimming at V came to 2 bases and at J to 14 bases, leaving 19 bases not matched to a gene. The CDR3 DNA reads TGCGCCAGCAGCTTCGATATACCCCTGACAGGGGGCGCGTCAGCCCTCCACTTT. Residues: CASSFDIPLTGGASALHF.

This chain links TRBV29-1 with TRBJ2-7, with 15 bases matching TRBD2. The length of the CDR3 is 14 residues. The germline gives CDR1 SQVTM, CDR2 ANQGSEA. Losses at the gene ends were 7 bases for V and 5 bases for J; bases not matched to a gene: 6. The CDR3 bases are TGCAGCGCCGCAGGACTAGCGGGAGGGAACGAGCAGTACTTC. It encodes CSAAGLAGGNEQYF.

This clone was detected a few times. The rearrangement links TRBV25-1 to TRBJ1-4, with TRBD1 matching 9 bases. The germline V gene has CDR1 MGHDK and CDR2 SYGVNS. CDR3 length: 15 amino acids. The ends lost 5 bases at V and 8 bases at J; junction bases unmatched: 9. CDR3 bases: TGTGCCAGCAGTACAATCGGACAGGGGAGGGAAAAACTGTTTTTT. As protein: CASSTIGQGREKLFF.

This chain links TRBV18 with TRBJ2-7; D not certain. The CDR3 covers 13 residues. The germline V gene has CDR1 KGHSH and CDR2 LQKENI. Trimming took 6 bases from V and 2 from J, leaving 11 bases between them. DNA for the CDR3: TGTGCCAGCTCTCCCGAATCTACCTACGAGCAGTACTTC. Encoded protein: CASSPESTYEQYF.

The chain links TRBV7-8 to TRBJ2-7; 7 bases fit TRBD1. The CDR3 extends over 14 amino acids. Trimming took 3 bases from V and 0 from J; bases not matched to a gene: 2. Germline V gene sequence: CDR1 SGHVS, CDR2 FQNEAQ. CDR3 in DNA: TGTGCCAGCAGCTTGACAGGGAGCTCCTACGAGCAGTACTTC. This encodes CASSLTGSSYEQYF.

The gene calls are TRBV7-2 and TRBJ1-4, with TRBD1 matching 12 bases. With V trimmed by 5 bases and J by 3 bases, 7 bases remained unmatched. Looked up from germline, CDR1 is SGHTA and CDR2 is FQGNSA. This CDR3 has 17 amino acids. The CDR3 coding sequence is TGTGCCAGCAGCCACCGGGACAGGGGGCAAGCTAATGAAAAACTGTTTTTT. As protein: CASSHRDRGQANEKLFF.

This clone was recorded once. The chain employs TRBV27 and TRBJ2-3; TRBD1 aligns across 7 bases. Germline CDR1 reads MNHEY; CDR2 reads SMNVEV (reference sequence). The CDR3 sequence is 15 residues long. J was trimmed by 3 bases and V by 7 bases; bases with no gene match: 10. CDR3 amino acids: CASTQLGGGTDTQYF. In nucleotides, the CDR3 is TGTGCCAGCACCCAGTTAGGGGGCGGGACAGATACGCAGTATTTT.

CDR3 bases: TGTGCCAGTAGTATCCAAGGGACTAGCGGGAGCGAGCAGTACTTC. As protein: CASSIQGTSGSEQYF. The V call is TRBV19, the J call TRBJ2-7, with TRBD2 identical over 14 bases. This CDR3 has 15 amino acids. The J segment lost 6 bases and the V segment lost 3 bases, leaving 4 bases of the junction unmatched. Germline V gene data show CDR1 as LNHDA and CDR2 as SQIVND (reference sequence).

The rearrangement joins TRBV5-4 to TRBJ1-2; weak D call: TRBD1 (6 bases). Between the trimmed V and J ends, which lost 2 bases and 8 bases, there was a span of 13 bases. The CDR3 contains 13 residues. Germline lookup yields CDR1 SGHNT and CDR2 YYREEE (reference sequence). CDR3 in amino acids: CASSFGQSLGYTF. The CDR3 nucleotides are TGTGCCAGCAGCTTCGGACAGTCCCTAGGCTACACCTTC.

J is TRBJ2-1 and V is TRBV5-1; TRBD1 agrees at 9 bases. The length of the CDR3 is 15 residues. Looked up from germline, CDR1 is SGHRS and CDR2 is YFSETQ. V was clipped by 4 bases and J by 4 bases; unmatched bases: 6. The CDR3 reads CASSQGQGFYNEQFF. The CDR3 coding sequence is TGCGCCAGCAGCCAGGGACAGGGCTTTTACAATGAGCAGTTCTTC. The full variable domain, completed using reference TRBV5-1 and TRBJ2-1, is KAGVTQTPRYLIKTRGQQVTLSCSPISGHRSVSWYQQTPGQGLQFLFEYFSETQRNKGNFPGRFSGRQFSNSRSEMNVSTLELGDSALYLCASSQGQGFYNEQFFGPGTRLTVL.

V gene TRBV15 combines with J gene TRBJ1-4; D is possibly TRBD1 (5 bases). Per germline, CDR1 LNHNV and CDR2 YYDKDF (reference sequence). The CDR3 loop spans 18 amino acids. V was pared by 0 bases and J by 8 bases, with 22 bases between. This CDR3 is CATSREFLSQATEEKLFF. The CDR3 region has the DNA TGTGCCACCAGCAGAGAATTCTTGTCACAGGCGACGGAGGAAAAACTGTTTTTT.

The chain has TRBV2 and TRBJ2-3; tentative D call: TRBD2 (6 bases). Germline V gene sequence: CDR1 SNHLY, CDR2 FYNNEI. V lost 8 bases and J 0 bases, leaving 15 bases between the germline ends. This CDR3 has 15 amino acids. The CDR3 nucleotides are TGTGCCAGCCAATGGGGGAGGATTAGCACAGATACGCAGTATTTT. This codes for CASQWGRISTDTQYF.

V and J are TRBV14 and TRBJ1-2; perhaps TRBD1 as D (6 bases). The V gene's germline CDR1 is SGHDN and CDR2 FVKESK. This CDR3 has 15 amino acids. V lost 4 bases, J lost 5 bases, and 17 bases lay in between. CDR3 in amino acids: CASSPQGATGYGYTF. CDR3 DNA sequence: TGTGCCAGCAGCCCACAGGGAGCCACCGGGTATGGCTACACCTTC.

The rearrangement uses TRBV24-1 and TRBJ2-5; 8 nucleotides line up with TRBD2. The CDR3 has 15 amino acids. J gave up 4 bases and V 0 bases, and 3 bases lay outside the gene matches. Germline assignment: CDR1 KGHDR and CDR2 SFDVKD. The CDR3 DNA reads as TGTGCCACCAGTGATTTGCAGCGGGAGAGAGAGACCCAGTACTTC. It translates to CATSDLQRERETQYF.

The chain joins TRBV19 to TRBJ2-2; 7 bases match TRBD2. Unmatched junction bases numbered 13, after V lost 10 bases and J lost 5 bases. The CDR3 spans 15 residues. CDR1 and CDR2 from the germline V gene are LNHDA and SQIVND (reference sequence). CDR3 protein: CATTSVFGGTGELFF. CDR3 nucleotides: TGTGCCACGACGTCCGTTTTCGGGGGGACCGGGGAGCTGTTTTTT.

The V gene is TRBV3-1 (or the pseudogene TRBV3-2), the J gene TRBJ2-3; TRBD2 aligns across 9 bases. J was trimmed by 6 bases and V by 1 base; bases with no gene match: 11. CDR1 and CDR2 from the germline V gene are LGHDT and YNNKEL (reference sequence). The CDR3 is 17 residues long. CDR3 in amino acids: CASSQAVVAGVSDTQYF. The CDR3 nucleotides are TGTGCCAGCAGCCAAGCCGTGGTAGCGGGAGTGTCGGATACGCAGTATTTT.

The V call is TRBV19, the J call TRBJ2-1; D not resolved. This CDR3 is 14 amino acids long. Trimming shortened V by 5 bases and J by 4 bases, and 12 bases separated the two germline ends. The germline V gene encodes CDR1 LNHDA and CDR2 SQIVND (reference sequence). The CDR3 DNA is TGTGCCAGTAGTTTACTCGAGAATTACAATGAGCAGTTCTTC. Encoded protein: CASSLLENYNEQFF.

The V gene is TRBV27, the J gene TRBJ2-7; D remains ambiguous. The V gene lost 2 bases and the J gene lost 2 bases, with 7 bases spanning the gap. Germline loops: CDR1 MNHEY, CDR2 SMNVEV (reference sequence). This CDR3 comprises 13 residues. CDR3 coding DNA: TGTGCCAGCAGTTTAAAGGAGACCTACGAGCAGTACTTC. Protein: CASSLKETYEQYF.

The chain combines TRBV7-9 with TRBJ1-4; 7 nucleotides agree with TRBD1. The CDR3 covers 15 residues. With V trimmed by 5 bases and J by 4 bases, 7 bases remained unmatched. In germline, CDR1 is SEHNR, CDR2 FQNEAQ (reference sequence). The CDR3 is CASSPQGQFNEKLFF. The CDR3 DNA reads as TGTGCCAGCAGCCCTCAGGGACAGTTTAATGAAAAACTGTTTTTT.

This chain links TRBV20-1 with TRBJ2-4, with D unresolved. The CDR3 is 13 amino acids. Deletions cut 3 bases from V and 0 bases from J, with 6 bases between. Germline CDR1 DFQATT, CDR2 SNEGSKA (reference sequence). CDR3 region: CSASAVAKNIQYF. In DNA, the CDR3 is TGCAGTGCTAGTGCTGTAGCCAAAAACATTCAGTACTTC.

The gene calls are TRBV19 and TRBJ1-2; tentatively, D is TRBD1 (5 bases). V gave up 1 base and J gave up 4 bases, with 13 bases separating them. Germline loops: CDR1 LNHDA, CDR2 SQIVND (reference sequence). The CDR3 is 15 residues long. The CDR3 protein is CASSIASQGTYGYTF. The CDR3, as DNA: TGTGCCAGTAGTATAGCTTCGCAGGGTACCTATGGCTACACCTTC.

This chain joins TRBV30 and TRBJ1-1, with 8 positions matching TRBD1. The J segment lost 11 bases and the V segment lost 4 bases, leaving 6 bases of the junction unmatched. The CDR3 sequence is 11 residues long. Looked up from germline, CDR1 is GTSNPN and CDR2 is SVGIG (reference sequence). The CDR3 region has the DNA TGTGCCTGGAACGACAGGGGAGATGCTTTCTTT. Residues: CAWNDRGDAFF.

The J gene is TRBJ2-2, the V gene TRBV3-1 (or the pseudogene TRBV3-2); 8 bases agree with TRBD2. V trimming: 1 base; J trimming: 7 bases; junction bases outside the gene matches: 8. Germline lookup yields CDR1 LGHDT and CDR2 YNNKEL (reference sequence). The CDR3 has 16 residues. CDR3 sequence: CASSQGGLGKNGELFF. The CDR3 DNA reads as TGTGCCAGCAGCCAAGGGGGACTAGGCAAGAACGGGGAGCTGTTTTTT.